Shown below are 32 T cell receptor beta chains from a single sample sequenced in a study of cytomegalovirus exposure and HLA in healthy donors. This PCR relied on a set of 60 Vbeta primers and 13 Jbeta primers. The repertoire was sequenced with immunoSEQ multiplex PCR; TCRdb's copy has only in-frame clones and lacks some. Here the sample spans 90,000 to 110,000 clones, around 75% being singletons. Sequencing input: PBMCs. These receptors all come from a man younger than 45 in good health and CMV-seronegative.

The chain joins TRBV4-1 to TRBJ2-4; 8 bases match TRBD1. V was clipped by 1 base and J by 5 bases; unmatched bases: 1. The CDR3 runs to 14 residues. Germline lookup yields CDR1 MGHRA and CDR2 YSYEKL. The CDR3 loop is CASSQADRENIQYF. The CDR3 region has the DNA TGCGCCAGCAGCCAAGCGGACAGGGAAAACATTCAGTACTTC.

This clone occurred once. The CDR3, as DNA: TGTGCCAGCAGTGACACCGGGACAGGGGCGCTTGGGGAGCAGTTCTTC. This sequence encodes CASSDTGTGALGEQFF. V gene TRBV25-1 combines with J gene TRBJ2-1; 10 bases fit TRBD1. This CDR3 comprises 16 residues. The germline gives CDR1 MGHDK, CDR2 SYGVNS. Losses at the gene ends were 3 bases for V and 10 bases for J; bases not matched to a gene: 12.

The chain recombines TRBV5-6 with TRBJ2-7, with TRBD2 matching over 9 bases. CDR1 SGHDT and CDR2 YYEEEE come from the germline V gene. Trimming at V came to 1 base and at J to 2 bases, leaving 7 bases not matched to a gene. The CDR3 totals 16 residues. The CDR3 loop is CASSLTRGTSPYEQYF. The DNA for the CDR3 is TGTGCCAGCAGCTTGACACGCGGGACTAGCCCCTACGAGCAGTACTTC.

The chain uses TRBV14 and TRBJ1-3; D perhaps matches TRBD1 (5 bases). CDR1 is SGHDN and CDR2 is FVKESK in the germline V gene. V dropped 1 base and J dropped 4 bases, with 11 bases sitting between them. The CDR3 is 15 residues long. The CDR3 nucleotides are TGTGCCAGCAGCCAAGGATCAGGGCTAGGAAACACCATATATTTT. Amino acids: CASSQGSGLGNTIYF.

The genes are TRBV9 and TRBJ2-7; 7 bases align to TRBD1. CDR1 is SGDLS and CDR2 is YYNGEE in the germline V gene. The CDR3 is 18 amino acids. The J segment lost 2 bases and the V segment lost 4 bases, leaving 18 bases of the junction unmatched. For the CDR3, the DNA is TGTGCCAGCAGCCCCCGTTGGGCAACCGGGACAGACCCCTACGAGCAGTACTTC. Its protein is CASSPRWATGTDPYEQYF.

The genes are TRBV6-5 and TRBJ1-2; TRBD1 might be the D (6 bases). V shed 2 bases and J shed 7 bases, with 17 bases lying between them. The CDR3 has 15 residues. CDR1 is MNHEY, CDR2 SVGAGI, per germline. The CDR3 sequence is CASSYHSGGDSGYTF. The CDR3 DNA sequence: TGTGCCAGCAGTTACCATTCGGGGGGCGACTCTGGCTACACCTTC.

In its sample, this clone was seen once. The rearrangement uses TRBV5-1 and TRBJ2-7; 9 bases align to TRBD1. CDR1 is SGHRS and CDR2 is YFSETQ in the germline V gene. The CDR3 extends over 13 amino acids. J was trimmed by 6 bases and V by 3 bases; bases with no gene match: 4. The CDR3 nucleotides are TGCGCCAGCAGCTCTGAGACAGGGGGCGAGCAGTACTTC. Translating it yields CASSSETGGEQYF.

The chain has TRBV4-1 and TRBJ2-1; 7 bases agree with TRBD1. CDR1 and CDR2 (germline): MGHRA, YSYEKL. The trim removed 1 base at V and 5 bases at J, leaving 2 bases unmatched. CDR3 size: 14 residues. CDR3 loop: CASSQVDRDNEQFF. CDR3 in DNA: TGCGCCAGCAGCCAAGTCGACAGGGACAATGAGCAGTTCTTC.

The sample holds a few counts of this clone. V usage is TRBV6-6 and J usage is TRBJ2-1, with 8 bases identical to TRBD1. Germline assignment: CDR1 MNHNY and CDR2 SVGAGI (reference sequence). The CDR3 has 15 residues. J gave up 7 bases and V 10 bases, and 15 bases lay outside the gene matches. CDR3 in DNA: TGTGCCACCCTAAAGGTGGGGACAGGAGGGAATGAGCAGTTCTTC. Translating gives CATLKVGTGGNEQFF.

The chain employs TRBV5-1 and TRBJ2-7, with TRBD2 matching over 12 bases. There are 19 residues in the CDR3. Per germline, CDR1 SGHRS and CDR2 YFSETQ. J gave up 6 bases and V 1 base, and 17 bases lay outside the gene matches. CDR3 sequence: CASSLQSSGRGLRRSEQYF. DNA of the CDR3: TGCGCCAGCAGCTTGCAGTCTAGCGGGAGGGGTCTCCGTCGAAGCGAGCAGTACTTC.

This chain connects TRBV6-6 to TRBJ2-5, with D unclear. The J call may be faulty, since TRBJ2-7 better matches the DNA end. The CDR3 contains 11 residues. Germline-derived CDR1 and CDR2 are MNHNY and SVGAGI (reference sequence). CDR3 sequence (DNA): TGTGCCAGCAGCGAAAACTACGAGCAGTACTTC. Encoded protein: CASSENYEQYF.

The genes are TRBV7-2 and TRBJ2-7, with D maybe TRBD2 (5 bases). The CDR3 extends over 14 amino acids. V was cut by 5 bases and J by 6 bases, with 17 bases left in between. CDR1 and CDR2 (germline): SGHTA, FQGNSA. The CDR3 DNA reads TGTGCCAGCAGCCTGGGGAGAGGGTATGGCGAGCAGTACTTC. Its protein is CASSLGRGYGEQYF.

V usage is TRBV6-5 and J usage is TRBJ2-2; D is possibly TRBD2 (6 bases). Germline V gives CDR1 MNHEY, CDR2 SVGAGI. This CDR3 spans 15 amino acids. V lost 4 bases, J lost 5 bases, and 14 bases lay in between. As DNA, the CDR3 is TGTGCCAGCAGTTCCAGGCAGGGAGGTACCGGGGAGCTGTTTTTT. Amino acid sequence: CASSSRQGGTGELFF.

This rearrangement joins TRBV14 to TRBJ2-3; tentative D call: TRBD1 (6 bases). The germline V gene has CDR1 SGHDN and CDR2 FVKESK. The CDR3 runs to 18 residues. V dropped 2 bases and J dropped 4 bases, with 22 bases sitting between them. The CDR3 loop reads CASSQTLGRDKPPDTQYF. In DNA, the CDR3 is TGTGCCAGCAGCCAAACCTTGGGCCGGGACAAGCCACCAGATACGCAGTATTTT. Filled out from reference TRBV14 and TRBJ2-3, the complete variable domain reads EAGVTQFPSHSVIEKGQTVTLRCDPISGHDNLYWYRRVMGKEIKFLLHFVKESKQDESGMPNNRFLAERTGGTYSTLKVQPAELEDSGVYFCASSQTLGRDKPPDTQYFGPGTRLTVL.

This clone was recorded only once. This chain connects TRBV28 to TRBJ1-1; maybe TRBD1 (5 bases). The CDR3 is made up of 14 amino acids. Trimming left V 3 bases short and J 3 bases short, with 11 bases between. The germline gives CDR1 MDHEN, CDR2 SYDVKM. The CDR3 DNA reads TGTGCCAGCAGTTTTGTAGGGGACTACACTGAAGCTTTCTTT. Its translation: CASSFVGDYTEAFF.

Only a few counts were recorded for this clone. The rearrangement links TRBV7-9 to TRBJ1-5, with D maybe TRBD1 (5 bases). Germline V CDR1 and CDR2: SEHNR, FQNEAQ (reference sequence). CDR3 length: 13 amino acids. V dropped 8 bases and J dropped 3 bases, with 11 bases sitting between them. CDR3 amino acids: CASGGADNQPQHF. The CDR3, as DNA: TGTGCCAGCGGTGGGGCGGACAATCAGCCCCAGCATTTT.

Comments on this clone: An end of the junction differs from the germline gene, which may be a read error. This chain joins TRBV5-1 and TRBJ1-4; weak D call: TRBD1 (6 bases). In germline, CDR1 is SGHRS, CDR2 YFSETQ. CDR3 length: 16 residues. For the CDR3, the DNA is TGCGCCAGCAGCTTGGAGGGGGACACAACTAGTGAAAAACTGTTTTTT. Encoded protein: CASSLEGDTTSEKLFF.

The V call is TRBV9, the J call TRBJ2-1; unclear D gene. The germline CDR1 and CDR2 sequences are SGDLS and YYNGEE. Trimming left V 4 bases short and J 8 bases short, with 19 bases between. This CDR3 is built from 15 residues. The CDR3, as DNA: TGTGCCAGCAGCCCGACCGGAGACTCCGCACATGAGCAGTTCTTC. Translation: CASSPTGDSAHEQFF.

The gene calls are TRBV6-5 and TRBJ1-2, with 7 bases lining up with TRBD1. The CDR3 totals 15 residues. Germline CDR1 and CDR2: MNHEY and SVGAGI. V trimming: 4 bases; J trimming: 3 bases; junction bases outside the gene matches: 8. CDR3 region: CASSFHRGRDYGYTF. CDR3 sequence (DNA): TGTGCCAGCAGTTTCCACAGGGGCCGTGACTATGGCTACACCTTC.

This clone was observed a few times. The CDR3 nucleotides are TGTGCCAGCAGCTCCCAAGGGACAGCCTATGGCTACACCTTC. As protein: CASSSQGTAYGYTF. This sequence joins TRBV6-5 and TRBJ1-2, with 7 positions matching TRBD1. The CDR3 consists of 14 residues. J lost 4 bases, V lost 6 bases, and 8 bases had no gene match. Germline CDR1 reads MNHEY; CDR2 reads SVGAGI.

The chain is built from TRBV7-2 and TRBJ1-2; maybe TRBD1 (5 bases). The CDR3 runs to 14 residues. Germline V lookup: CDR1 SGHTA, CDR2 FQGNSA. V dropped 2 bases and J dropped 3 bases, with 10 bases sitting between them. The CDR3: CASSLRGSHYGYTF. CDR3 nucleotide sequence: TGTGCCAGCAGCTTAAGGGGCAGCCACTATGGCTACACCTTC.

The chain carries TRBV14 and TRBJ2-7; TRBD1 might be the D (5 bases). The germline V gene encodes CDR1 SGHDN and CDR2 FVKESK. This CDR3 is 13 amino acids long. The germline V and J ends were trimmed by 7 bases and 8 bases, with 18 bases remaining between them. The CDR3 DNA reads TGTGCCAGCACTTCTACGCAGGGTTCCAAGCAGTACTTC. This sequence encodes CASTSTQGSKQYF.

The chain recombines TRBV6-1 with TRBJ2-7; D might be TRBD1 (5 bases). The V gene lost 5 bases and the J gene lost 2 bases, with 13 bases spanning the gap. The germline V gene encodes CDR1 MNHNS and CDR2 SASEGT. This CDR3 contains 14 residues. This CDR3 reads CASSSRWGTYEQYF. In nucleotides, the CDR3 is TGTGCCAGCAGTTCTCGGTGGGGCACCTACGAGCAGTACTTC.

The V and J genes are TRBV2 and TRBJ2-5; D gene ambiguous. Germline-derived CDR1 and CDR2 are SNHLY and FYNNEI. The CDR3 loop spans 17 amino acids. Trimming took off 6 bases at V and 2 bases at J, with 22 bases between the two ends. CDR3 coding DNA: TGTGCCAGCAGGCCGTCCCGGGTACTAATAGATCAAGAGACCCAGTACTTC. The encoded protein is CASRPSRVLIDQETQYF.

The V gene is TRBV30, the J gene TRBJ1-6; 7 nucleotides line up with TRBD1. CDR1 is GTSNPN, CDR2 SVGIG, per germline (reference sequence). Trimming cost V 8 bases and J 7 bases; bases outside gene matches: 5. The CDR3 runs to 12 residues. The chain's CDR3 is CAGKGANSPLHF. In DNA form, the CDR3 reads TGTGCCGGGAAGGGGGCAAATTCACCCCTCCACTTT.

The chain carries TRBV18 and TRBJ1-1, with D unclear. The CDR3 has 13 amino acids. Germline CDR1 is KGHSH and CDR2 is LQKENI. V shed 7 bases and J shed 1 base, with 10 bases lying between them. For the CDR3, the DNA is TGTGCCAGCTGGCCCACGGGGAACACTGAAGCTTTCTTT. It yields the protein CASWPTGNTEAFF.

This chain joins TRBV7-9 and TRBJ1-4; 11 bases map to TRBD1. The germline V gene has CDR1 SEHNR and CDR2 FQNEAQ (reference sequence). With V trimmed by 5 bases and J by 2 bases, 7 bases remained unmatched. The CDR3 spans 17 residues. For the CDR3, the DNA is TGTGCCAGCAGCGAGGACAGGGGGCTTGGGACTAATGAAAAACTGTTTTTT. Its translation: CASSEDRGLGTNEKLFF.

The chain is built from TRBV2 and TRBJ1-1; TRBD1 might be the D (5 bases). This CDR3 spans 14 amino acids. V was trimmed by 4 bases and J by 4 bases, leaving 13 bases between them. Germline V gene sequence: CDR1 SNHLY, CDR2 FYNNEI. The CDR3 sequence is CASSGQGFGTEAFF. The CDR3 DNA is TGTGCCAGCAGTGGCCAGGGATTCGGCACTGAAGCTTTCTTT.

CDR3 in DNA: TGTGCCAGCAGTTTATCCCAACTATTCTCCTACGAGCAGTACTTC. This translates into CASSLSQLFSYEQYF. This chain links TRBV28 with TRBJ2-7; D not certain. Trimming stripped 1 base from V and 0 bases from J, with 10 bases between. The CDR3 spans 15 residues. Germline V gene sequence: CDR1 MDHEN, CDR2 SYDVKM.

The CDR3 here is CAWSVSRGTEAFF. In DNA, the CDR3 is TGTGCCTGGAGTGTTAGTAGGGGCACTGAAGCTTTCTTT. J is TRBJ1-1 and V is TRBV30, with D perhaps TRBD1 (5 bases). Trimming shortened V by 0 bases and J by 4 bases, and 9 bases separated the two germline ends. Per the germline V gene, CDR1 is GTSNPN and CDR2 is SVGIG (reference sequence). The CDR3 covers 13 residues.

The chain is built from TRBV7-2 and TRBJ1-2, with 9 positions matching TRBD1. The CDR3 consists of 15 residues. V shed 5 bases and J 8 bases; nucleotides not matched to a gene: 12. Germline CDR1 is SGHTA and CDR2 is FQGNSA. This CDR3 reads CASSPSGTGFIGYTF. CDR3 bases: TGTGCCAGCAGCCCGTCTGGGACAGGGTTTATCGGCTACACCTTC.

V and J are TRBV28 and TRBJ1-5; 7 nucleotides line up with TRBD1. CDR1 and CDR2 (germline): MDHEN, SYDVKM. CDR3 length: 15 amino acids. J was trimmed by 4 bases and V by 6 bases; bases with no gene match: 9. As DNA, the CDR3 is TGTGCCAGCAGGTTCATATCACAGGGGAATCAGCCCCAGCATTTT. Amino acids: CASRFISQGNQPQHF.